A single sample gave rise to the 21 T cell receptor beta chains below, sequenced in a study of technical replicates of blood from a handful of donors. Profiled with immunoSEQ multiplex PCR; TCRdb holds only in-frame clones, not every one. The repertoire consists of about 85,000 clones, with roughly 94% occurring once and the leading ten covering around 0.41%. Sequenced sample: T cells isolated from PBMCs. Receptor source: a human donor in good health.

This rearrangement joins TRBV27 to TRBJ1-2, with D tentatively TRBD1 (6 bases). Germline lookup yields CDR1 MNHEY and CDR2 SMNVEV (reference sequence). The V end was cut by 5 bases, the J end by 4 bases, with 14 bases between. The CDR3 is 14 amino acids. The CDR3 sequence is CASSPTDSGYGYTF. CDR3 DNA: TGTGCCAGCAGTCCGACGGACAGCGGCTATGGCTACACCTTC.

V usage is TRBV6-5 and J usage is TRBJ2-7, with TRBD2 identical over 9 bases. The CDR3 consists of 16 residues. The V gene's germline CDR1 is MNHEY and CDR2 SVGAGI. V lost 4 bases and J lost 3; bases outside the gene matches: 10. The CDR3, as DNA: TGTGCCAGCAGTTTAGGAGCGGGAGGCGGTGTCTACGAGCAGTACTTC. The encoded protein is CASSLGAGGGVYEQYF.

The chain combines TRBV7-8 with TRBJ2-2; 9 bases align to TRBD2. Germline CDR1 and CDR2: SGHVS and FQNEAQ. With 10 bases clipped from V and 4 bases from J, the junction kept 10 bases outside the gene matches. This CDR3 comprises 15 residues. This CDR3 reads CAIPGGSGSTGELFF. The CDR3 DNA reads as TGTGCCATCCCAGGGGGTAGCGGGAGCACCGGGGAGCTGTTTTTT.

This chain links TRBV4-2 with TRBJ2-5; 8 bases agree with TRBD2. The CDR3 consists of 17 residues. V trimming: 0 bases; J trimming: 0 bases; junction bases outside the gene matches: 6. CDR1 LGHNA and CDR2 YNFKEQ come from the germline V gene. CDR3 coding DNA: TGTGCCAGCAGCCAAGATCTTACGCGGGAGGACCAAGAGACCCAGTACTTC. Its protein is CASSQDLTREDQETQYF.

This clone was observed a single time. V and J are TRBV6-6 and TRBJ2-7; TRBD2 is a possible D gene (6 bases). V was pared by 3 bases and J by 3 bases, with 9 bases between. Germline CDR1 MNHNY, CDR2 SVGAGI (reference sequence). The CDR3 loop spans 13 amino acids. CDR3 loop: CASSYSGVYEQYF. DNA of the CDR3: TGTGCCAGCAGTTATTCGGGGGTCTACGAGCAGTACTTC.

The genes are TRBV18 and TRBJ2-5; weak D call: TRBD1 (5 bases). CDR1 and CDR2 (germline): KGHSH, LQKENI. V was clipped by 1 base and J by 7 bases, with 16 bases between them. The CDR3 length is 15 residues. For the CDR3, the DNA is TGTGCCAGCTCACCACTGGACCAAAATAGGGGGACCCAGTACTTC. Its protein product is CASSPLDQNRGTQYF.

The V call is TRBV14, the J call TRBJ2-3; 8 bases line up with TRBD2. Germline V CDR1 and CDR2: SGHDN, FVKESK. The CDR3 is made up of 15 amino acids. The V segment lost 4 bases and the J segment 5 bases; nucleotides outside the gene matches: 8. CDR3: CASSLRSGRGDTQYF. CDR3 coding DNA: TGTGCCAGCAGCCTACGGAGCGGGAGAGGAGATACGCAGTATTTT.

The chain recombines TRBV5-1 with TRBJ2-7, with 9 bases fitting TRBD2. The CDR3 totals 16 residues. CDR1 and CDR2 (germline): SGHRS, YFSETQ. The V segment lost 0 bases and the J segment 3 bases; nucleotides outside the gene matches: 7. The CDR3 region is CASSLEGGRVLYEQYF. CDR3 DNA sequence: TGCGCCAGCAGCTTGGAAGGCGGGAGGGTTCTCTACGAGCAGTACTTC.

This chain uses TRBV5-1 with TRBJ2-7; TRBD1 matches 7 bases. The ends lost 2 bases at V and 1 base at J; junction bases unmatched: 6. The CDR3 covers 15 residues. CDR1 and CDR2 (germline): SGHRS, YFSETQ. The CDR3 sequence is CASSFRQGESYEQYF. In nucleotides, the CDR3 is TGCGCCAGCAGCTTTCGACAGGGTGAATCCTACGAGCAGTACTTC.

The V call is TRBV6-4, the J call TRBJ2-1; 9 bases align to TRBD1. The CDR3 sequence is 16 residues long. V lost 3 bases, J lost 4 bases, and 7 bases stayed unmatched. Germline V gene data show CDR1 as MRHNA and CDR2 as SNTAGT. CDR3 sequence: CASSEHWDREYNEQFF. The DNA of the CDR3 is TGTGCCAGCAGTGAACACTGGGACAGGGAATACAATGAGCAGTTCTTC.

The DNA for the CDR3 is TGTGCCAGCAGCTTAAGTATAGCTACGCTCCAAGAGACCCAGTACTTC. The encoded protein is CASSLSIATLQETQYF. The chain recombines TRBV11-1 with TRBJ2-5, with D unresolved. This CDR3 is 16 amino acids long. Germline assignment: CDR1 SGHAT and CDR2 FQDESV (reference sequence). The V gene lost 2 bases and the J gene lost 1 base, with 14 bases spanning the gap.

V and J are TRBV30 and TRBJ2-7, with 12 bases matching TRBD1. The V gene end was trimmed by 5 bases and the J gene end by 6 bases; junction bases not matched to a gene: 8. This CDR3 is built from 14 residues. CDR1 and CDR2 from the germline V gene are GTSNPN and SVGIG (reference sequence). CDR3 sequence reads: CAWAPGTGGPEQYF. CDR3 coding DNA: TGTGCCTGGGCCCCCGGGACAGGGGGCCCCGAGCAGTACTTC. Filled out from reference TRBV30 and TRBJ2-7, the complete variable domain reads SQTIHQWPATLVQPVGSPLSLECTVEGTSNPNLYWYRQAAGRGLQLLFYSVGIGQISSEVPQNLSASRPQDRQFILSSKKLLLSDSGFYLCAWAPGTGGPEQYFGPGTRLTVT.

This clone occurred once. This chain uses TRBV9 with TRBJ1-2, with D maybe TRBD1 (5 bases). Trimming stripped 4 bases from V and 4 bases from J, with 11 bases between. This CDR3 spans 13 amino acids. CDR1 and CDR2 (germline): SGDLS, YYNGEE. CDR3 coding DNA: TGTGCCAGCAGCCAATCAGACAGCTATGGCTACACCTTC. Translation: CASSQSDSYGYTF.

The chain is built from TRBV12-2 and TRBJ2-7; the table names TRBD2, a call not compared with the DNA. TRBV12-2 corresponds to a pseudogene. The CDR3 has 16 residues. The CDR3 protein is CASRLEVQRGPYEQYF. The CDR3 DNA reads as TGTGCAAGTCGCTTGGAGGTCCAGCGGGGTCCCTACGAGCAGTACTTC.

In this sample, this clone turned up once. This chain connects TRBV30 to TRBJ2-5; D gene unclear. Germline lookup yields CDR1 GTSNPN and CDR2 SVGIG (reference sequence). V was shortened by 0 bases and J by 5 bases, with 7 bases between the two germline ends. CDR3 size: 12 residues. This chain's CDR3 is CAWSVHAETQYF. The CDR3 region has the DNA TGTGCCTGGAGTGTTCACGCGGAGACCCAGTACTTC.

The rearrangement joins TRBV7-2 to TRBJ1-2; D perhaps matches TRBD1 (5 bases). The V and J ends lost 6 bases and 5 bases respectively, with 22 bases between them. The CDR3 length is 16 residues. Germline V gene lookup returns CDR1 SGHTA and CDR2 FQGNSA. The CDR3 sequence is CASSSARQLSRYGYTF. CDR3 bases: TGTGCCAGCAGTTCGGCCCGACAGCTATCAAGATATGGCTACACCTTC.

CDR3 nucleotide sequence: TGCGCCAGCAGCTCCTCCCCAGGGGTTCAGCCCCAGCATTTT. Its translation: CASSSSPGVQPQHF. The chain has TRBV5-1 and TRBJ1-5; perhaps TRBD1 as D (6 bases). With 3 bases removed from V and 6 bases from J, the gap between germline ends came to 13 bases. Germline loops: CDR1 SGHRS, CDR2 YFSETQ. There are 14 residues in the CDR3. Full variable domain (outside the CDR3, taken from reference TRBV5-1 and TRBJ1-5): KAGVTQTPRYLIKTRGQQVTLSCSPISGHRSVSWYQQTPGQGLQFLFEYFSETQRNKGNFPGRFSGRQFSNSRSEMNVSTLELGDSALYLCASSSSPGVQPQHFGDGTRLSIL.

The chain joins TRBV7-6 to TRBJ1-5, with D maybe TRBD1 (5 bases). CDR3 length equals 13 residues. CDR1 is SGHVS and CDR2 is FNYEAQ in the germline V gene. Trimming shortened V by 5 bases and J by 7 bases, and 12 bases separated the two germline ends. CDR3 region: CASSRNRQQPQHF. CDR3 bases: TGTGCCAGCAGCCGAAACCGACAGCAGCCCCAGCATTTT.

The chain recombines TRBV12-5 with TRBJ2-1; 7 bases align to TRBD2. Germline values: CDR1 LGHNT, CDR2 FRNRAP. The CDR3 consists of 15 residues. With 11 bases clipped from V and 4 bases from J, the junction kept 14 bases outside the gene matches. CDR3 sequence: CAVSKAGVLYNEQFF. In DNA form, the CDR3 reads TGTGCTGTTTCTAAGGCGGGAGTCTTGTACAATGAGCAGTTCTTC.

J is TRBJ2-7 and V is TRBV20-1, with TRBD1 identical over 7 bases. This CDR3 has 11 amino acids. Germline CDR1 is DFQATT and CDR2 is SNEGSKA (reference sequence). Trimming removed 3 bases from V and 13 bases from J; junction bases left unmatched: 9. The CDR3 protein is CSARLDRAAYF. CDR3 bases: TGCAGTGCTAGGCTCGACAGGGCCGCCTACTTC.

The chain uses TRBV13 and TRBJ1-1; 8 nucleotides match TRBD1. Trimming removed 1 base from V and 4 bases from J; junction bases left unmatched: 11. This CDR3 contains 17 residues. Germline values: CDR1 PRHDT, CDR2 FYEKMQ (reference sequence). The CDR3 coding sequence is TGTGCCAGCAGCTTAGTGGGGCAGGGGGCGCGGAGCACTGAAGCTTTCTTT. This encodes CASSLVGQGARSTEAFF. Filled out from reference TRBV13 and TRBJ1-1, the complete variable domain reads AAGVIQSPRHLIKEKRETATLKCYPIPRHDTVYWYQQGPGQDPQFLISFYEKMQSDKGSIPDRFSAQQFSDYHSELNMSSLELGDSALYFCASSLVGQGARSTEAFFGQGTRLTVV.